These T cell receptor beta chains were read from a single sample in a study of T cell responses to AZD1222 COVID-19 vaccine. Method: immunoSEQ multiplex PCR; TCRdb's copy keeps in-frame clones and lacks some. The table lists approximately 110,000 clones, around 86% of them singletons. The input for sequencing was peripheral blood, taken on day 0 of AZD1222 vaccination. The receptors were sampled from an adult in good health. Each CDR3 is given with its conserved first and last residue. The D gene is left open where the match is weak. Clone size is stated in some rows and not others, as once, few, many or a class when expanded.

v_call: TRBV4-3; d_call: TRBD2; j_call: TRBJ2-3; clone_size: once; cdr3_aa: CASSLGGGPDTQYF
v_call: TRBV3-1/TRBV3-2; d_call: NA; j_call: TRBJ2-7; clone_size: few; cdr3_aa: CASSHMGPLYEQYF
v_call: TRBV19; d_call: NA; j_call: TRBJ1-5; clone_size: once; cdr3_aa: CASSNPMTTGDQPQHF
v_call: TRBV27; d_call: TRBD1; j_call: TRBJ1-2; clone_size: NA; cdr3_aa: CASSLDRGRNYGYTF
v_call: TRBV7-8; d_call: NA; j_call: TRBJ2-6; clone_size: few; cdr3_aa: CASSLGTGANVLTF
v_call: TRBV27; d_call: NA; j_call: TRBJ1-5; clone_size: NA; cdr3_aa: CASSPERWQPQHF
v_call: TRBV2; d_call: NA; j_call: TRBJ2-1; clone_size: NA; cdr3_aa: CASSTPQDSINEQFF
v_call: TRBV5-4; d_call: TRBD1; j_call: TRBJ1-5; clone_size: NA; cdr3_aa: CASSDRGRGPQHF
v_call: TRBV30; d_call: NA; j_call: TRBJ1-1; clone_size: NA; cdr3_aa: CAWTEGVGGEAFF
v_call: TRBV20-1; d_call: NA; j_call: TRBJ2-7; clone_size: NA; cdr3_aa: CSAKSYEQYF
v_call: TRBV11-3; d_call: TRBD2; j_call: TRBJ2-5; clone_size: NA; cdr3_aa: CASSLGGGPKETQYF
v_call: TRBV10-3; d_call: TRBD2; j_call: TRBJ2-3; clone_size: NA; cdr3_aa: CAISEPSGGWNTQYF
v_call: TRBV6-5; d_call: NA; j_call: TRBJ1-1; clone_size: NA; cdr3_aa: CASSYSGYTEAFF
v_call: TRBV6-2/TRBV6-3; d_call: NA; j_call: TRBJ2-7; clone_size: NA; cdr3_aa: CASSYSPQREQYF
v_call: TRBV11-2; d_call: NA; j_call: TRBJ2-7; clone_size: NA; cdr3_aa: CASSSGNHEQYF
v_call: TRBV19; d_call: NA; j_call: TRBJ1-5; clone_size: NA; cdr3_aa: CASGSQGGGNQPQHF
v_call: TRBV3-1/TRBV3-2; d_call: NA; j_call: TRBJ1-2; clone_size: NA; cdr3_aa: CASSQDLSNYGYTF
v_call: TRBV9; d_call: NA; j_call: TRBJ1-2; clone_size: NA; cdr3_aa: CASSVETGANYGYTF
v_call: TRBV10-1; d_call: NA; j_call: TRBJ2-2; clone_size: few; cdr3_aa: CASSERVTGELFF
v_call: TRBV11-3; d_call: NA; j_call: TRBJ2-2; clone_size: NA; cdr3_aa: CASSLGGLGRRVNGELFF
v_call: TRBV7-9; d_call: TRBD2; j_call: TRBJ2-7; clone_size: NA; cdr3_aa: CASSFRTSGEQYF
v_call: TRBV19; d_call: TRBD1; j_call: TRBJ2-3; clone_size: NA; cdr3_aa: CASAARQGAQGTDTQYF
v_call: TRBV7-6; d_call: NA; j_call: TRBJ1-5; clone_size: once; cdr3_aa: CASSSWNQPQHF
v_call: TRBV7-9; d_call: NA; j_call: TRBJ2-7; clone_size: NA; cdr3_aa: CASSLGPRWNEQYF
v_call: TRBV7-8; d_call: TRBD1; j_call: TRBJ1-5; clone_size: many; cdr3_aa: CASSSDRGPYSNQPQHF
v_call: TRBV18; d_call: NA; j_call: TRBJ1-3; clone_size: NA; cdr3_aa: CASSPRLQPDTIYF
v_call: TRBV11-2; d_call: NA; j_call: TRBJ2-1; clone_size: once; cdr3_aa: CASRFGEPAYNEQFF
v_call: TRBV4-1; d_call: TRBD1; j_call: TRBJ1-2; clone_size: NA; cdr3_aa: CASSQGQGTFYGYTF
v_call: TRBV25-1; d_call: NA; j_call: TRBJ2-5; clone_size: NA; cdr3_aa: CASSEGEETQYF